A selection of T cell receptor beta chains follows, all from one sample in a study. TCRdb re-analysed the 5' RACE reads in MiXCR, keeping a single row per CDR3 protein. Of 30,000 or so distinct CDR3 sequences listed, roughly a quarter are singletons. The sequenced sample was tumor-infiltrating Tregs sorted from the breast tumor. These receptors all come from a female donor with breast cancer. CDR3s include the opening cysteine and the closing phenylalanine or tryptophan. The order of the fields is clone size, D gene, J gene, V gene, CDR3 DNA, CDR3 protein. D genes are given only for firm matches. Size values are once, few and many counts, or a class for expanded clones, and some rows have none.

- TRBD2 TRBJ2-7 TRBV7-2 TGTGCCAGCAGCTTTTCTAGCGGGAGGTACGAGCAGTACTTC CASSFSSGRYEQYF
many - TRBJ1-1 TRBV3-1 TGTGCCAGCAGCCAGACGAATGAAGCTTTCTTT CASSQTNEAFF
few TRBD1 TRBJ2-7 TRBV29-1 TGCAGCGTCGGGGACAGCTACGAGCAGTACTTC CSVGDSYEQYF
- - TRBJ1-2 TRBV2 TGTGCCAGCGCCAACGGGACTCTTTATGGCTACACCTTC CASANGTLYGYTF
many TRBD2 TRBJ2-7 TRBV30 TGTGCCTGGAGTTTCCAGACTAGCGGGAGTTCCTACGAGCAGTACTTC CAWSFQTSGSSYEQYF
many - TRBJ2-3 TRBV24-1 TGTGCCACCAGTGATTTCTCGGGGGTTCCGGCAGATACGCAGTATTTT CATSDFSGVPADTQYF
few - TRBJ1-5 TRBV4-1 TGCGCCAGCAGCCAAGATGGAGAAAGGTTACGACAGCCCCAGCATTTT CASSQDGERLRQPQHF
few TRBD2 TRBJ2-1 TRBV7-2 TGTGCCAGCAGCTTTACTAGCGGGAGTTATGAGCAGTTCTTC CASSFTSGSYEQFF
many TRBD1 TRBJ1-5 TRBV6-5 TGTGCCAGCGCCGACAGGGCAAATCAGCCCCAGCATTTT CASADRANQPQHF
many - TRBJ2-3 TRBV7-3 TGTGCCAGCAGCAATGGGGGGGATACGCAGTATTTT CASSNGGDTQYF
few TRBD1 TRBJ2-3 TRBV20-1 TGCAGTGCTAGAGGGCAGGAGGACAGGGAGAGAGATACGCAGTATTTT CSARGQEDRERDTQYF
- TRBD1 TRBJ2-5 TRBV7-2 TGTGCCAGCAGCATAGGCCGACAGGGGGGGACCCAGTACTTC CASSIGRQGGTQYF
- - TRBJ1-1 TRBV9 TGTGCCAGCAGCGTAGTCGGGGCACAGAACACTGAAGCTTTCTTT CASSVVGAQNTEAFF
few - TRBJ1-2 TRBV11-2 TGTGCCAGCAGCTCAGGTTTACCGGTCGAGGGCTACACCTTC CASSSGLPVEGYTF
- - TRBJ2-2 TRBV7-8 TGTGCCAGCAGCTTACGATCAAGGGGGGGCACCGGGGAGCTGTTTTTT CASSLRSRGGTGELFF
many TRBD2 TRBJ2-1 TRBV28 TGTGCCAGCAGTTTTCTTCGACTGGGGGGGTACAATGAGCAGTTCTTC CASSFLRLGGYNEQFF
few TRBD2 TRBJ2-1 TRBV12-3/TRBV12-4 TGTGCCAGCAGTTTAGGAGCGGGAGACCCGGATGAGCAGTTCTTC CASSLGAGDPDEQFF
many - TRBJ1-6 TRBV2 TGTGCCAGCAGCCAAATGCCGTCACCCCTCCACTTT CASSQMPSPLHF
few - TRBJ2-7 TRBV6-6 TGTGCCAGCAGTTCCCGGATAAGACTCTACGAGCAGTACTTC CASSSRIRLYEQYF
- - TRBJ2-3 TRBV7-6 TGTGCCCGCAGACGTGGGCCGAGCACAGATACGCAGTATTTT CARRRGPSTDTQYF
- TRBD2 TRBJ2-1 TRBV5-1 TGCGCCAGCAGCCCCTTAGCGGGAGCGATCTACAATGAGCAGTTCTTC CASSPLAGAIYNEQFF
- TRBD2 TRBJ2-1 TRBV4-1 TGCGCCAGCAGCCAAAAAAGCGGGAGGGGCGTTGGTGAGCAGTTCTTC CASSQKSGRGVGEQFF
- TRBD2 TRBJ2-1 TRBV14 TGTGCCAGCAGCCAGATAGCGGGAGAAGGGAATGAGCAGTTCTTC CASSQIAGEGNEQFF
many - TRBJ1-6 TRBV20-1 TGCAGTGCTAGAGCGGGGTTGATGAATTCACCCCTCCACTTT CSARAGLMNSPLHF
many - TRBJ1-6 TRBV20-1 TGCAGTCCAGTAAGGTCCTATAATTCACCCCTCCACTTT CSPVRSYNSPLHF
few - TRBJ1-1 TRBV5-1 TGCGCCAGCAGCCCGACCGATGCATTGAACACTGAAGCTTTCTTT CASSPTDALNTEAFF
few - TRBJ1-5 TRBV29-1 TGCAGCGCTCGGGAGGGTTGGAATCAGCCCCAGCATTTT CSAREGWNQPQHF
- TRBD1 TRBJ2-7 TRBV3-1 TGTGCCAGCAGCCTCCCGGGGACAGTAAAATCCTACGAGCAGTACTTC CASSLPGTVKSYEQYF